This T cell receptor beta chain was recorded in a study of cytomegalovirus exposure and HLA in healthy donors. This clone was found a few times. Both 60 Vbeta primers and 13 Jbeta primers went into the PCR. Repertoires were generated with immunoSEQ multiplex PCR, while TCRdb's copy carries only in-frame clones and drops some. The data show under 150,000 clones, about 10% seen once. Sequencing was carried out using PBMCs. The receptor's source is a man aged 30 to 45 in good health and CMV-seronegative.

The CDR3 DNA follows: TGTGCCTGGAGTGTGGCCCCCGGCGGAGTAAAACTGTTTTTT. This encodes CAWSVAPGGVKLFF. The V gene is TRBV30, the J gene TRBJ1-4, with D hard to call. The CDR3 sequence is 14 residues long. The germline gives CDR1 GTSNPN, CDR2 SVGIG (reference sequence). With 0 bases removed from V and 10 bases from J, the gap between germline ends came to 15 bases.